This paragraph reports one T cell receptor (beta chain). What it binds is unknown. The time point here: pre-sensitization, week 0. Treatment denoted: therapeutic diphenylcyclopropenone sensitization with weekly scalp DPC. Ahead of applying each patch test, blood was sampled. This entry is derived from a study of human T cells and chemical hapten exposure. The wider study: On the upper back, patch tests were applied with 0.01% DPC and read at 6 days. Study-wide results and limits: Every donor had alopecia, and their immune response may therefore differ from healthy people's.

One entry per CDR3 protein results from TCRdb running MiXCR on the RACE reads. The data show a few hundred thousand distinct CDR3 sequences, with 4.5% to 5.5% seen just once and around 8% held by the top ten. The receptor was isolated from a woman between 18 and 30 years old with alopecia areata. Some clones in this sample may be carry-over from other donors' samples. This material consisted of whole blood, taken in connection with sensitization to the hapten diphenylcyclopropenone (DPC).

CDR3 in DNA: TGTGCCAGCTCACCTTCGGACAGGGGTAATCAGCCCCAGCATTTT. Its translation: CASSPSDRGNQPQHF. The chain employs TRBV18 and TRBJ1-5; 9 nucleotides line up with TRBD1. Germline values: CDR1 KGHSH, CDR2 LQKENI. V lost 3 bases, J lost 4 bases, and 4 bases stayed unmatched. The CDR3 covers 15 residues.